This T cell receptor beta chain was documented in a study of immune evolution from preneoplasia to lung adenocarcinoma. The study's findings and limits: Top clone share appeared to fall from AAH through AIS, MIA, adenocarcinoma. T cell clonality was higher in KRAS-mutant than EGFR-mutant or wild-type nodules.

Between about 2014 and 2018, patients underwent resection in Japan or China. Premalignant or tumor cells were enriched by macro-dissection after pathologic assessment. Assay used: immunoSEQ multiplex PCR; TCRdb lists only in-frame clones, some missing. The sample lists several thousand clones; around 80% were seen once. The CDR3 has 11 amino acids. Per the germline V gene, CDR1 is SEHNR and CDR2 is FQNEAQ (reference sequence). The J segment lost 13 bases and the V segment lost 5 bases, leaving 5 bases of the junction unmatched. Details on this clone: Its antigen is not known.

This TCR was sampled from a person between 45 and 65 years old with lung adenocarcinoma. The chain employs TRBV7-9 and TRBJ1-2; 9 nucleotides line up with TRBD1. The sequencing input was FFPE invasive lung adenocarcinoma tissue. The CDR3 sequence: CASSPGQGFTF. As DNA, the CDR3 is TGTGCCAGCAGCCCGGGACAGGGATTCACCTTC.